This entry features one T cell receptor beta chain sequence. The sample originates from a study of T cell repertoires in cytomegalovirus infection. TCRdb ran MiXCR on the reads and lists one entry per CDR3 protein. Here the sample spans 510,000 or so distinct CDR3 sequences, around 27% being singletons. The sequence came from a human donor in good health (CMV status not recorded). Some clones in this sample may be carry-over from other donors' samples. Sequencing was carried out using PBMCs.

CDR3 sequence reads: CASSQVGQGNYGYTF. CDR3 in DNA: TGTGCCAGCAGCCAAGTAGGGCAGGGGAACTATGGCTACACCTTC. J is TRBJ1-2 and V is TRBV14; TRBD1 is a possible D gene (6 bases). Germline values: CDR1 SGHDN, CDR2 FVKESK. The length of the CDR3 is 15 residues. The ends were cut back, 1 base at V and 2 bases at J, with 11 bases in the middle.